The 31 T cell receptor beta chains listed next were all sequenced from one sample in a study of cytotoxic CD8 clonotypes in ibrutinib-treated CLL. Clones were read by immunoSEQ multiplex PCR, and TCRdb kept only the in-frame ones, dropping some. The data hold some 200,000 clones, with around 72% observed a single time. The sequencing here drew on PBMCs, taken after 24 months of ibrutinib treatment. The receptors stem from a human donor with chronic lymphocytic leukemia.

The genes are TRBV5-1 and TRBJ1-2, with a tentative D call TRBD1 (5 bases). The CDR3 length is 14 residues. Germline-derived CDR1 and CDR2 are SGHRS and YFSETQ. V shed 4 bases and J shed 2 bases, with 12 bases lying between them. The chain's CDR3 is CASSLGGDNYGYTF. DNA of the CDR3: TGCGCCAGCAGCCTGGGGGGAGACAACTATGGCTACACCTTC.

The chain carries TRBV7-2 and TRBJ2-2; 12 bases map to TRBD1. V dropped 2 bases and J dropped 2; count of bases not matched to a gene: 3. This CDR3 comprises 17 residues. The germline V gene encodes CDR1 SGHTA and CDR2 FQGNSA. The CDR3 here is CASSLWGQGANTGELFF. The CDR3 region has the DNA TGTGCCAGCAGCTTATGGGGACAGGGGGCAAACACCGGGGAGCTGTTTTTT.

The rearrangement links TRBV7-9 to TRBJ2-1; 8 bases map to TRBD2. Per germline, CDR1 SEHNR and CDR2 FQNEAQ (reference sequence). The trim removed 7 bases at V and 0 bases at J, leaving 8 bases unmatched. This CDR3 comprises 16 residues. CDR3 amino acids: CASMELAANSYNEQFF. The CDR3 coding sequence is TGTGCCAGCATGGAACTAGCGGCCAACTCCTACAATGAGCAGTTCTTC.

The chain uses TRBV5-4 and TRBJ1-5; the D is unclear. Deletions cut 0 bases from V and 0 bases from J, with 10 bases between. Germline CDR1 SGHNT, CDR2 YYREEE (reference sequence). The CDR3 loop spans 16 amino acids. For the CDR3, the DNA is TGTGCCAGCAGCTTGGGCCCGACGGATAGCAATCAGCCCCAGCATTTT. It yields the protein CASSLGPTDSNQPQHF.

The chain combines TRBV7-9 with TRBJ1-2; possibly TRBD1 for D (6 bases). The CDR3 is 13 residues long. The germline V gene encodes CDR1 SEHNR and CDR2 FQNEAQ (reference sequence). The V and J ends lost 5 bases and 7 bases respectively, with 14 bases between them. The CDR3 loop is CASSIAQGRGYTF. DNA of the CDR3: TGTGCCAGCAGCATCGCACAGGGACGTGGCTACACCTTC.

The chain couples TRBV29-1 to TRBJ1-2; a possible D gene is TRBD1 (5 bases). V lost 4 bases and J 6 bases, leaving 12 bases between the germline ends. This CDR3 has 12 amino acids. CDR1 is SQVTM and CDR2 is ANQGSEA in the germline V gene. CDR3 loop: CSVARVLDGYTF. In DNA, the CDR3 is TGCAGCGTTGCCAGGGTCTTGGATGGCTACACCTTC.

This chain connects TRBV23-1 to TRBJ1-1; tentatively, D is TRBD1 (5 bases). TRBV23-1 carries the ORF label, with uncertain function. The CDR3 contains 17 residues. V was shortened by 1 base and J by 6 bases, with 21 bases between the two germline ends. CDR3 sequence: CASSQFLSTAQKSEAFF. The CDR3 DNA follows: TGCGCCAGCAGTCAATTCCTCTCGACAGCCCAGAAGTCTGAAGCTTTCTTT.

V is TRBV5-1 and J is TRBJ2-7; 7 bases are shared with TRBD2. The germline gives CDR1 SGHRS, CDR2 YFSETQ. Germline trimming cut 4 bases from V and 2 bases from J; bases unmatched to any gene: 6. The CDR3 contains 14 residues. CDR3: CASSRTSVPYEQYF. For the CDR3, the DNA is TGCGCCAGCAGCAGAACTAGCGTCCCCTACGAGCAGTACTTC.

CDR3 sequence reads: CASSPARGYNEQFF. DNA for the CDR3: TGTGCCAGCTCACCGGCCAGAGGATACAATGAGCAGTTCTTC. V and J are TRBV18 and TRBJ2-1; no definite D call. Per the germline V gene, CDR1 is KGHSH and CDR2 is LQKENI. The CDR3 extends over 14 amino acids. V lost 3 bases and J 4 bases, leaving 10 bases between the germline ends.

The chain couples TRBV7-2 to TRBJ2-7; D not resolved. Trimming stripped 4 bases from V and 0 bases from J, with 19 bases between. Germline values: CDR1 SGHTA, CDR2 FQGNSA. This CDR3 region has 17 residues. The CDR3 DNA is TGTGCCAGCAGCTCCCCAGTGGTAGGTACCTACTCCTACGAGCAGTACTTC. Protein sequence: CASSSPVVGTYSYEQYF.

The rearrangement joins TRBV7-2 to TRBJ2-7; 10 bases are shared with TRBD2. This CDR3 has 16 amino acids. The V segment lost 2 bases and the J segment 6 bases; nucleotides outside the gene matches: 10. Germline V lookup: CDR1 SGHTA, CDR2 FQGNSA. The CDR3 DNA reads TGTGCCAGCAGCTTAAGGTATTTAGCGGGAGGTGGCGAGCAGTACTTC. As protein: CASSLRYLAGGGEQYF.

The table lists this clone with a few counts. The J gene is TRBJ2-7, the V gene TRBV6-6, with 8 bases identical to TRBD1. The CDR3 contains 16 residues. The V segment lost 2 bases and the J segment 5 bases; nucleotides outside the gene matches: 11. The germline V gene encodes CDR1 MNHNY and CDR2 SVGAGI (reference sequence). The CDR3 sequence is CASSYPTGAGGNEQYF. The CDR3 DNA follows: TGTGCCAGCAGTTACCCCACCGGGGCAGGGGGCAACGAGCAGTACTTC.

This rearrangement joins TRBV19 to TRBJ1-3; 9 nucleotides match TRBD1. Trimming took 10 bases from V and 0 from J; bases not matched to a gene: 7. Germline assignment: CDR1 LNHDA and CDR2 SQIVND (reference sequence). The CDR3 totals 15 residues. For the CDR3, the DNA is TGTGCCACGGGCGGGACAGGGAACTCTGGAAACACCATATATTTT. This codes for CATGGTGNSGNTIYF.

The chain employs TRBV27 and TRBJ1-1, with D unclear. V dropped 6 bases and J dropped 4 bases, with 24 bases sitting between them. The CDR3 runs 17 residues. From germline, CDR1 is MNHEY and CDR2 SMNVEV (reference sequence). The CDR3 sequence is CASSLLAPKRVGTEAFF. CDR3 nucleotides: TGTGCCAGCAGCCTCTTGGCCCCGAAGAGGGTGGGCACTGAAGCTTTCTTT.

The V gene is TRBV7-2, the J gene TRBJ2-1, with 9 bases identical to TRBD2. The CDR3 is 13 residues long. With V trimmed by 8 bases and J by 9 bases, 8 bases remained unmatched. Per the germline V gene, CDR1 is SGHTA and CDR2 is FQGNSA. The CDR3: CASWREGHSEQFF. In DNA, the CDR3 is TGTGCCAGCTGGCGGGAGGGCCATAGTGAGCAGTTCTTC.

The CDR3 region is CASSLGDTQYF. CDR3 DNA sequence: TGTGCCAGCAGTCTGGGGGATACGCAGTATTTT. The chain has TRBV6-6 and TRBJ2-3; D is uncertain. The V gene lost 5 bases and the J gene lost 6 bases, with 6 bases spanning the gap. This CDR3 is built from 11 residues. CDR1 and CDR2 (germline): MNHNY, SVGAGI (reference sequence).

The chain uses TRBV5-1 and TRBJ2-7; possibly TRBD1 or TRBD2 for D (5 bases each). The CDR3 has 14 residues. V lost 2 bases to trimming and J lost 0 bases, with 9 bases between them. Germline V CDR1 and CDR2: SGHRS, YFSETQ. The CDR3 spells CASSLRGPSYEQYF. Written as DNA, the CDR3 is TGCGCCAGCAGCTTACGGGGACCCTCCTACGAGCAGTACTTC.

V usage is TRBV6-5 and J usage is TRBJ2-7; D unresolved. The CDR3 runs to 12 residues. Trimming pared 8 bases from V and 4 bases from J, leaving 12 bases between. Germline CDR1 reads MNHEY; CDR2 reads SVGAGI. CDR3 DNA sequence: TGTGCCAGCTCATATCAGGAATACGAGCAGTACTTC. It translates to CASSYQEYEQYF.

The chain has TRBV5-6 and TRBJ2-2, with D unresolved. Germline loops: CDR1 SGHDT, CDR2 YYEEEE. The CDR3 extends over 13 amino acids. V was trimmed by 2 bases and J by 3 bases, leaving 5 bases between them. CDR3 nucleotide sequence: TGTGCCAGCAGCTTCCTATACACCGGGGAGCTGTTTTTT. Translated: CASSFLYTGELFF.

The chain employs TRBV6-5 and TRBJ1-2, with 10 nucleotides matching TRBD1. This CDR3 contains 13 residues. The V segment lost 6 bases and the J segment 8 bases; nucleotides outside the gene matches: 6. Per the germline V gene, CDR1 is MNHEY and CDR2 is SVGAGI. The CDR3 coding sequence is TGTGCCAGCAGGCGACAGGGGGCGGACGGCTACACCTTC. Translating it yields CASRRQGADGYTF.

There are a few counts of this clone. This rearrangement joins TRBV7-2 to TRBJ2-3; D ambiguous. Germline V gene sequence: CDR1 SGHTA, CDR2 FQGNSA. V was trimmed by 5 bases and J by 6 bases, leaving 9 bases between them. The CDR3 is 12 residues long. The CDR3 protein is CASSRTRDTQYF. The DNA of the CDR3 is TGTGCCAGCAGCCGGACGCGGGATACGCAGTATTTT.

V gene TRBV5-1 combines with J gene TRBJ2-5, with D perhaps being TRBD1 or TRBD2 (6 bases each). This CDR3 contains 16 residues. Trimming pared 0 bases from V and 5 bases from J, leaving 17 bases between. Germline CDR1 and CDR2: SGHRS and YFSETQ. The CDR3 loop reads CASSLALIRGGETQYF. The CDR3 DNA reads TGCGCCAGCAGCTTGGCCCTTATACGAGGGGGGGAGACCCAGTACTTC.

This clone has only a few counts. The chain has TRBV5-4 and TRBJ1-2; D remains ambiguous. The length of the CDR3 is 13 residues. Per the germline V gene, CDR1 is SGHNT and CDR2 is YYREEE (reference sequence). Trimming cost V 4 bases and J 1 base, with 8 bases left between them. The CDR3 is CASSLNGNYGYTF. In DNA form, the CDR3 reads TGTGCCAGCAGCCTTAACGGTAACTATGGCTACACCTTC.

This clone was seen a single time. The CDR3 reads CASSTLGGTSGLDTQYF. The CDR3 region has the DNA TGTGCCAGCAGCACCCTGGGTGGGACTAGCGGGTTAGATACGCAGTATTTT. The V gene is TRBV9, the J gene TRBJ2-3; 12 nucleotides agree with TRBD2. Trimming took 4 bases from V and 5 from J; bases not matched to a gene: 11. This CDR3 contains 17 residues. Germline V gene data show CDR1 as SGDLS and CDR2 as YYNGEE.

In the case of this clone: The junction does not match germline at one end; this may be a read error. This chain joins TRBV7-2 and TRBJ2-2, with D perhaps TRBD1 or TRBD2 (6 bases each). CDR3 length: 14 amino acids. Germline V lookup: CDR1 SGHTA, CDR2 FQGNSA. For the CDR3, the DNA is TGTGCCAGCAGCCCAAGGGGGGACACGGGGGAGCTGTTTTTT. It specifies CASSPRGDTGELFF.

This chain joins TRBV29-1 and TRBJ2-5, with 7 bases lining up with TRBD1. With 4 bases clipped from V and 2 bases from J, the junction kept 7 bases outside the gene matches. Germline assignment: CDR1 SQVTM and CDR2 ANQGSEA. The CDR3 covers 14 residues. As DNA, the CDR3 is TGCAGCGTTGCGGACCCGGGACAGCAAGAGACCCAGTACTTC. This encodes CSVADPGQQETQYF.

The chain combines TRBV19 with TRBJ2-5; 10 bases align to TRBD1. The CDR3 has 14 amino acids. CDR1 is LNHDA, CDR2 SQIVND, per germline (reference sequence). V was pared by 5 bases and J by 5 bases, with 5 bases of the junction left unmatched. The CDR3 here is CASSRRTGGETQYF. The CDR3 nucleotides are TGTGCCAGTAGTCGGCGGACAGGGGGTGAGACCCAGTACTTC.

In regard to this clone: Other DNA sequences within the sample encode an identical CDR3. CDR3 nucleotide sequence: TGTGCCAGCGCTTCCCCAGATACGCAGTATTTT. As protein: CASASPDTQYF. The chain employs TRBV6-5 and TRBJ2-3; D is uncertain. V lost 8 bases, J lost 4 bases, and 7 bases lay in between. The germline V gene encodes CDR1 MNHEY and CDR2 SVGAGI. This CDR3 is 11 amino acids long.

The J gene is TRBJ1-1, the V gene TRBV5-1; 7 nucleotides agree with TRBD1. CDR1 is SGHRS and CDR2 is YFSETQ in the germline V gene. The CDR3 is 16 residues long. After removal of 5 bases from V and 3 bases from J, the junction contained 13 bases not matched to a gene. CDR3 sequence: CASRERGGFRDTEAFF. The CDR3 DNA reads as TGCGCCAGCAGGGAGAGAGGGGGCTTCCGGGACACTGAAGCTTTCTTT. Combining the CDR3 with reference TRBV5-1 and TRBJ1-1 gives the whole variable domain KAGVTQTPRYLIKTRGQQVTLSCSPISGHRSVSWYQQTPGQGLQFLFEYFSETQRNKGNFPGRFSGRQFSNSRSEMNVSTLELGDSALYLCASRERGGFRDTEAFFGQGTRLTVV.

CDR3 residues: CASSLAESYNEQFF. CDR3 sequence (DNA): TGTGCCAGCAGCTTAGCGGAGTCCTACAATGAGCAGTTCTTC. The V gene is TRBV7-6, the J gene TRBJ2-1; D gene uncertain. Between the trimmed V and J ends, which lost 0 bases and 1 base, there was a span of 4 bases. The CDR3 length is 14 residues. Germline lookup yields CDR1 SGHVS and CDR2 FNYEAQ.

The chain employs TRBV30 and TRBJ1-4, with 7 bases fitting TRBD1. The germline gives CDR1 GTSNPN, CDR2 SVGIG (reference sequence). V gave up 2 bases and J gave up 5 bases; unmatched junction bases: 14. This CDR3 contains 17 residues. The CDR3 here is CAWSLRLGAGGNEKLFF. The CDR3, as DNA: TGTGCCTGGAGTCTTCGATTGGGGGCAGGGGGGAATGAAAAACTGTTTTTT.